This is a list of T cell receptor beta chains from one sample in a study of blood T cell repertoires in COVID-19. Assay: immunoSEQ multiplex PCR; the TCRdb copy retains only in-frame clones and omits some. The sample lists approximately 220,000 clones; about 86% were seen once. The sample comprised peripheral blood. All receptors come from a man aged 55 to 70 who had recovered from COVID-19. Each CDR3 is given with its conserved first and last residue.

cdr3_aa	v_call	j_call
CASSPWGQNTEAFF	TRBV9	TRBJ1-1
CASSGDRGRLEKLFF	TRBV28	TRBJ1-4
CATSDGLVSYNEQFF	TRBV24-1	TRBJ2-1
CASSQDTTTGSANSPLHF	TRBV4-2	TRBJ1-6
CASSFRGATSTDTQYF	TRBV19	TRBJ2-3
CASSGGVLNEKLFF	TRBV13	TRBJ1-4
CASSVAWATGANVLTF	TRBV11-1	TRBJ2-6
CAWSGQESYSGNTIYF	TRBV30	TRBJ1-3
CASSEDGTGLRGMEFF	TRBV2	TRBJ1-4
CASSYPVAKNIQYF	TRBV6-6	TRBJ2-4
CATSRDQSGVSPLHF	TRBV15	TRBJ1-6
CASSVLGDSSSGNTIYF	TRBV19	TRBJ1-3
CASSPGGKSYEQYF	TRBV5-1	TRBJ2-7
CASSSRGAGEKLFF	TRBV28	TRBJ1-4
CASSLGDTQRDTQYF	TRBV5-1	TRBJ2-3
CAWTSMIVAGNTGELFF	TRBV30	TRBJ2-2
CAWNGDNQPQHF	TRBV30	TRBJ1-5
CASTPGSGGRYNEQFF	TRBV5-4	TRBJ2-1
CATSDRGTNYGYTF	TRBV19	TRBJ1-2
CASSLETAGGPGDTQYF	TRBV7-2	TRBJ2-3
CASSGRDRGFNQPQHF	TRBV19	TRBJ1-5
CATMGGLTEAFF	TRBV28	TRBJ1-1
CASSPEWAGSGDTQYF	TRBV18	TRBJ2-3
CAWSAASGSSTETQYF	TRBV30	TRBJ2-5